These 9 T cell receptor beta chains came from one sample sequenced in a study of PD-L1 blockade in urothelial cancer (dated 2017 in TCRdb). Libraries were constructed by the immunoSEQ multiplex PCR assay. TCRdb carries this immuneACCESS record with in-frame sequences only. Its versions omit some clonotypes, under half of them owing to an unresolved V gene in the studies checked, with the rest unexplained. In all, the sample holds roughly 100,000 clones, and more than 80% of those were seen once. Roughly 0.99% of the sample is held by the ten biggest clonotypes. The intended sense of this specimen's time point label: pretreatment peripheral blood. The material sequenced was PBMCs, taken around atezolizumab (anti-PD-L1) treatment. These receptors were collected from a woman older than 75 with urothelial cancer.

The V and J genes are TRBV11-2 and TRBJ2-5; TRBD2 is a possible D gene (6 bases). The CDR3 contains 15 residues. V shed 4 bases and J shed 3 bases, with 15 bases lying between them. The germline V gene has CDR1 SGHAT and CDR2 FQNNGV. The CDR3, as DNA: TGTGCCAGCAGCTCCCCCGGGAGATGGGAAGAGACCCAGTACTTC. As protein: CASSSPGRWEETQYF.

The CDR3 sequence is CASRRDTAYGYTF. The DNA for the CDR3 is TGTGCCAGCAGACGAGACACTGCCTATGGCTACACCTTC. The genes are TRBV7-2 and TRBJ1-2; D not certain. CDR3 length equals 13 residues. The V gene lost 6 bases and the J gene lost 4 bases, with 12 bases spanning the gap. Germline CDR1 SGHTA, CDR2 FQGNSA.

The rearrangement uses TRBV6-1 and TRBJ1-2, with a possible D match to TRBD1 (5 bases). The V gene's germline CDR1 is MNHNS and CDR2 SASEGT. V was cut by 7 bases and J by 8 bases, with 23 bases left in between. This CDR3 has 15 residues. The CDR3: CASTSGGLPGAGYTF. The CDR3 DNA reads TGTGCCAGCACCTCGGGAGGACTTCCTGGGGCAGGCTACACCTTC.

V usage is TRBV7-9 and J usage is TRBJ1-4, with D possibly TRBD1 on 5 matching bases. Germline V gene sequence: CDR1 SEHNR, CDR2 FQNEAQ (reference sequence). V lost 2 bases to trimming and J lost 7 bases, with 11 bases between them. The CDR3 consists of 14 residues. In nucleotides, the CDR3 is TGTGCCAGCAGCTTAAGGGGTGGGATTGAAAAACTGTTTTTT. It codes for CASSLRGGIEKLFF.

The chain combines TRBV6-5 with TRBJ1-1, with TRBD1 matching 8 bases. Trimming removed 6 bases from V and 4 bases from J; junction bases left unmatched: 7. There are 14 residues in the CDR3. Germline lookup yields CDR1 MNHEY and CDR2 SVGAGI. As DNA, the CDR3 is TGTGCCAGCAGGCGACAGGGGCCCGGCACTGAAGCTTTCTTT. It yields the protein CASRRQGPGTEAFF.

The J gene is TRBJ2-1, the V gene TRBV6-1, with D hard to call. Germline V CDR1 and CDR2: MNHNS, SASEGT. Trimming took off 5 bases at V and 4 bases at J, with 12 bases between the two ends. The CDR3 consists of 14 residues. This CDR3 reads CASSLQAVYNEQFF. CDR3 in DNA: TGTGCCAGCAGTCTCCAGGCAGTTTACAATGAGCAGTTCTTC.

The chain has TRBV27 and TRBJ2-1; maybe TRBD1 (7 bases). V lost 4 bases and J 2 bases, leaving 18 bases between the germline ends. Germline loops: CDR1 MNHEY, CDR2 SMNVEV (reference sequence). This CDR3 has 17 amino acids. The CDR3 spells CASSSEGAGTAYNEQFF. As DNA, the CDR3 is TGTGCCAGCAGTTCAGAGGGGGCGGGAACAGCCTACAATGAGCAGTTCTTC.

The chain joins TRBV10-3 to TRBJ2-7; 8 bases fit TRBD2. The CDR3 has 13 residues. The J segment lost 9 bases and the V segment lost 2 bases, leaving 6 bases of the junction unmatched. Germline V lookup: CDR1 ENHRY, CDR2 SYGVKD. CDR3 sequence reads: CAISEVLADAQYF. CDR3 coding DNA: TGTGCCATCAGTGAGGTACTAGCGGATGCGCAGTACTTC.

V is TRBV9 and J is TRBJ2-1, with 7 bases aligning to TRBD2. In germline, CDR1 is SGDLS, CDR2 YYNGEE. The length of the CDR3 is 16 residues. Trimming cost V 4 bases and J 2 bases; bases outside gene matches: 9. Here the CDR3 reads CASSFYREVTYNEQFF. DNA for the CDR3: TGTGCCAGCAGCTTCTATCGGGAGGTCACCTACAATGAGCAGTTCTTC.